Presented here are 2 T cell receptor beta chains from one specimen sequenced in a study of beta chain features in type 1 diabetes. Study-wide results and limits: Significant though moderate, a shortening of TCRB CDR3s appeared in all four CD4+ subsets of Type 1 diabetes patients.

The sequenced template was cDNA made from the entire isolated RNA. TCRdb keeps only in-frame clones here, not all; method: immunoSEQ multiplex PCR. The sample contains roughly 220,000 clones, 16% of which appear only once. Their antigens are not known. The sample comprised naive CD4+ T cells from blood. The receptors shown here come from a man aged 25 to 40 with type 1 diabetes.

This clone was seen a few times. The genes are TRBV10-3 and TRBJ2-3, with D possibly matching TRBD1 (6 bases). CDR3 length equals 15 residues. Per the germline V gene, CDR1 is ENHRY and CDR2 is SYGVKD. V lost 4 bases and J 3 bases, leaving 14 bases between the germline ends. This CDR3 reads CAISVNRVETDTQYF. CDR3 DNA: TGTGCCATCAGTGTTAACAGGGTTGAGACAGATACGCAGTATTTT.

The chain couples TRBV19 to TRBJ2-5; D is perhaps TRBD1 (6 bases). The germline gives CDR1 LNHDA, CDR2 SQIVND (reference sequence). The length of the CDR3 is 13 residues. Trimming cost V 3 bases and J 5 bases, with 10 bases left between them. CDR3: CASSIYRAETQYF. The CDR3 region has the DNA TGTGCCAGTAGTATTTACAGGGCGGAGACCCAGTACTTC.